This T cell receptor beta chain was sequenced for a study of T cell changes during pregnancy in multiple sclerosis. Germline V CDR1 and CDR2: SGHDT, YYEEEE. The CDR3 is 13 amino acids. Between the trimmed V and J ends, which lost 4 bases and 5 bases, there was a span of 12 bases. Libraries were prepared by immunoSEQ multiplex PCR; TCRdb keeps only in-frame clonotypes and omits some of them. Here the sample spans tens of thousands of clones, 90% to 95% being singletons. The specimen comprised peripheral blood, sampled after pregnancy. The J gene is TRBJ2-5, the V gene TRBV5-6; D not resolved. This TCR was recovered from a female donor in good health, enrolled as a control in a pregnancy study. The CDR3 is CASSSAMVETQYF. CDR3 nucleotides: TGTGCCAGCAGCAGTGCTATGGTGGAGACCCAGTACTTC.